This T cell receptor delta chain was obtained from a study of γδ T cells in repeated Plasmodium falciparum infection. Whole-study context: Timepoints: baseline, immediately before selected infections, and 21 days after every infection.

Vgamma9/Vdelta2+ and Vdelta2-negative gammadelta T cells were flow-sorted from PBMC for bulk sequencing. The CDR3 runs to 21 residues. After removal of 6 bases from V and 0 bases from J, the junction contained 22 bases not matched to a gene. CDR1 is TSWWSYY and CDR2 is QGS in the germline V gene. By share, this clone counts as medium-sized (0.01 to 0.1%). The same CDR3 can be traced to other DNA sequences in this sample. TCRdb reanalyzed the multiplex PCR reads using CATT. Here the sample spans over 45,000 delta-chain clones, 1.5% to 2% being singletons. The clonotype originates from a pool of human donors (malaria-infected and uninfected, not separated). The chain carries TRDV1 and TRDJ1; 10 bases align to TRDD3. The sequenced material came from gamma-delta T cells from blood. The CDR3 sequence: CALGFRPSFITGGFDTDKLIF. CDR3 bases: TGTGCTCTTGGATTCAGGCCTTCTTTCATTACTGGGGGATTCGACACCGATAAACTCATCTTT.